The source of this TCR beta chain is a study of PD-1 blockade in mismatch repair-deficient tumors. The repertoire was sequenced with immunoSEQ multiplex PCR; TCRdb's copy has only in-frame clones and lacks some. The sample yields about 34,000 clones, less than 90% seen once. V lost 0 bases, J lost 10 bases, and 17 bases lay in between. The germline V gene encodes CDR1 SGHRS and CDR2 YFSETQ. The CDR3 is 15 amino acids. The chain links TRBV5-1 to TRBJ1-5, with D unresolved. This material consisted of PBMCs, taken 6 weeks after starting pembrolizumab. The TCR originated in an adult with mismatch repair-deficient cancer. The CDR3 spells CASSLDGLPDRPQHF. The DNA for the CDR3 is TGCGCCAGCAGCTTGGACGGTCTGCCCGATCGCCCCCAGCATTTT.